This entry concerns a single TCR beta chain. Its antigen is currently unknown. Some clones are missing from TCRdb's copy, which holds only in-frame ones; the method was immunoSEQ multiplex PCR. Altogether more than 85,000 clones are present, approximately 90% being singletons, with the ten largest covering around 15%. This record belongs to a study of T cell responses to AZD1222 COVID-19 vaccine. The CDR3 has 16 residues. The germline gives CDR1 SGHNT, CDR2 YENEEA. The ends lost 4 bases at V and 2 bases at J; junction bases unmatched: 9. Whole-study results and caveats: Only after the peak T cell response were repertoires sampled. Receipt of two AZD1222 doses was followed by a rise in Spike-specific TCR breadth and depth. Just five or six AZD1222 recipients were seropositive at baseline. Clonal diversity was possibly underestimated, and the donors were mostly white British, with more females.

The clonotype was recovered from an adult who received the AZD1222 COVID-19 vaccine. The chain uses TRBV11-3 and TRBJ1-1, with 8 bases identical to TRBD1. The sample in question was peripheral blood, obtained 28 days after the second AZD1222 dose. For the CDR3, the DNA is TGTGCCAGCAGCTCTTGGACAGGGTGGGGAAACACTGAAGCTTTCTTT. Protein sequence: CASSSWTGWGNTEAFF.